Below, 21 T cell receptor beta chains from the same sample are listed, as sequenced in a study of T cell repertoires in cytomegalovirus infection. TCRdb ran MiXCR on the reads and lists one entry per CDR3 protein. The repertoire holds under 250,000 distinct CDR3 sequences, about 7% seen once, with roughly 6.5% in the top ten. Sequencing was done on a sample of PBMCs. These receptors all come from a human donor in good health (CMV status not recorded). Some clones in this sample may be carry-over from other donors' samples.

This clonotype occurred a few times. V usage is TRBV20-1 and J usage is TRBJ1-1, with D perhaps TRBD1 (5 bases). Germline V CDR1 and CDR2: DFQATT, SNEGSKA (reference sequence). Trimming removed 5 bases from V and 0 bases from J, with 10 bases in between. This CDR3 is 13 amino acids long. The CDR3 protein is CSALTVMNTEAFF. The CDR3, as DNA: TGCAGTGCTCTGACAGTTATGAACACTGAAGCTTTCTTT.

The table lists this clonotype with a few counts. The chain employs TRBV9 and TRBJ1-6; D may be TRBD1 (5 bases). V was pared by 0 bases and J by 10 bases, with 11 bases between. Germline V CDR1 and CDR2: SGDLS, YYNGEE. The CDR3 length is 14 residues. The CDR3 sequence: CASSVEEGRSPLHF. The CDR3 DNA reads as TGTGCCAGCAGCGTAGAGGAGGGGAGATCACCCCTCCACTTT.

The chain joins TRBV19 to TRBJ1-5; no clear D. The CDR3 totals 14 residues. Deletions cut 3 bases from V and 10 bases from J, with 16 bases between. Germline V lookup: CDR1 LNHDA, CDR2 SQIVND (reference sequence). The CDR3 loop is CASSILAKGGPQHF. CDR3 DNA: TGTGCCAGTAGTATTTTGGCTAAGGGCGGACCCCAGCATTTT.

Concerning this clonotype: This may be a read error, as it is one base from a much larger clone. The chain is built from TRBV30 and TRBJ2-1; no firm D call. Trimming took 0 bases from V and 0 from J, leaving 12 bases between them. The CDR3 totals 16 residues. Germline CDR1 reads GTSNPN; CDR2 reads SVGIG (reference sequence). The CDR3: CAWSVKALPSYNEQFF. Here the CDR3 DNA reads TGTGCCTGGAGTGTAAAGGCACTACCCTCCTACAATGAGCAGTTCTTC.

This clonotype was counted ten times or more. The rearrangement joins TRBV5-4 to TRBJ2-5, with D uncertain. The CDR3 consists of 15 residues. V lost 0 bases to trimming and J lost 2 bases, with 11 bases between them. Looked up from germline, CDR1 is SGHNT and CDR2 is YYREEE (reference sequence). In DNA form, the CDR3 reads TGTGCCAGCAGCTTGGATGCTGTTTTACAAGAGACCCAGTACTTC. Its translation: CASSLDAVLQETQYF.

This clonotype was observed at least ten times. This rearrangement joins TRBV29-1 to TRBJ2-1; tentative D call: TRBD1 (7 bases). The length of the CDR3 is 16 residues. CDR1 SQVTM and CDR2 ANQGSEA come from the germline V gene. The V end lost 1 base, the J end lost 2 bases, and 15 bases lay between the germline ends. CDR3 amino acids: CSVEAPDREAYNEQFF. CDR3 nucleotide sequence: TGCAGCGTTGAAGCCCCCGACAGGGAGGCCTACAATGAGCAGTTCTTC.

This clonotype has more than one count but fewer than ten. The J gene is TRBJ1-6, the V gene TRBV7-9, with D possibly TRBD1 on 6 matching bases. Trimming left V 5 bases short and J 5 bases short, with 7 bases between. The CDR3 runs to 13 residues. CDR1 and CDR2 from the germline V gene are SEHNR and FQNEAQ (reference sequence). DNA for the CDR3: TGTGCCAGCAGCGGACAGAATAATTCACCCCTCCACTTT. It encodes CASSGQNNSPLHF.

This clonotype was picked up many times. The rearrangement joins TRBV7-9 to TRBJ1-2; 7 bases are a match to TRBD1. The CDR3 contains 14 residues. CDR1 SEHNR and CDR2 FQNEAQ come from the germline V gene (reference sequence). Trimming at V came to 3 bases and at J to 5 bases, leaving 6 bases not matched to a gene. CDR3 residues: CASSLGGGFYGYTF. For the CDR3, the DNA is TGTGCCAGCAGCTTGGGAGGGGGCTTTTATGGCTACACCTTC.

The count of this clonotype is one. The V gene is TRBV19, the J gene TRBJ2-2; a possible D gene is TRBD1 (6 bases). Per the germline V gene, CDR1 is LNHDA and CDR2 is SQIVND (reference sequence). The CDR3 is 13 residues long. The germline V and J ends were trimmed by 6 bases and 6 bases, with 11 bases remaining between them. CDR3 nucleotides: TGTGCCAGTAGGTACAGGGTGGCCGGGGAGCTGTTTTTT. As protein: CASRYRVAGELFF.

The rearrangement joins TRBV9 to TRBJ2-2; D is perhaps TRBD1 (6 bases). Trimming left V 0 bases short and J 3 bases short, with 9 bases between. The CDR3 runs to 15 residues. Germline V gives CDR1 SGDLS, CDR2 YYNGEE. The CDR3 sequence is CASSVVQGYTGELFF. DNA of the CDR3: TGTGCCAGCAGCGTAGTACAGGGTTACACCGGGGAGCTGTTTTTT.

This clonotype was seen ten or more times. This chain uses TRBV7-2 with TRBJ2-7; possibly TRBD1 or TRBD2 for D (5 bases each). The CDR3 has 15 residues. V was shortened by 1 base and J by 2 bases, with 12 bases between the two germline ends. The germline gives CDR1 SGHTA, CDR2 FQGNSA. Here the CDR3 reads CASSLEWGSPYEQYF. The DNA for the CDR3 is TGTGCCAGCAGCTTAGAGTGGGGGTCCCCCTACGAGCAGTACTTC.

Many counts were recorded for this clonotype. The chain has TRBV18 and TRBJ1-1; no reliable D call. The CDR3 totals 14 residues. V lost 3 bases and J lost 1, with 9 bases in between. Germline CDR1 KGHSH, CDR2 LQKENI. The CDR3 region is CASSPEVGNTEAFF. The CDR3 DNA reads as TGTGCCAGCTCACCGGAGGTCGGGAACACTGAAGCTTTCTTT.

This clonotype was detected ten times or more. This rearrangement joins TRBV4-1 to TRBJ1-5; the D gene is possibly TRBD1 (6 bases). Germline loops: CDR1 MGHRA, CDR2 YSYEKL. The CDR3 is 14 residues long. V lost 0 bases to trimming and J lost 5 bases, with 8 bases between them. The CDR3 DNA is TGCGCCAGCAGCCAAGAGGGGGCGGATCAGCCCCAGCATTTT. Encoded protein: CASSQEGADQPQHF.

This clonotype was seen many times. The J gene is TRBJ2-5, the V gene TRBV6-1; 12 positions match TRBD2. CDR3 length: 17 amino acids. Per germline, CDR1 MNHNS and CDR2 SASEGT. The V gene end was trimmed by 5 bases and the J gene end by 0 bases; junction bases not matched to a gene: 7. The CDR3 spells CASSHWTSGAYQETQYF. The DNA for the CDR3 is TGTGCCAGCAGTCATTGGACTAGCGGGGCGTACCAAGAGACCCAGTACTTC.

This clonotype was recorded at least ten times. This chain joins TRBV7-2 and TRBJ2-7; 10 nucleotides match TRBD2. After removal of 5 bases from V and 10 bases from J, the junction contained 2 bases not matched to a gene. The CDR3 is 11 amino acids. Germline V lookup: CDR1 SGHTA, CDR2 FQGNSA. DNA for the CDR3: TGTGCCAGCAGCAAGCGGGGGGGACAGTACTTC. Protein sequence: CASSKRGGQYF.

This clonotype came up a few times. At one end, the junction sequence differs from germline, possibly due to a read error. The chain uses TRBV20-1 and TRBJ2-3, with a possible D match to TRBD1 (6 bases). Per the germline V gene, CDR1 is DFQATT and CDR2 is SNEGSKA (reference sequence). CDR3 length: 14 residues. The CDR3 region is CSALVGGGTDTQYF. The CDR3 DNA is TGCAGTGCCCTGGTGGGTGGGGGCACGGATACGCAGTATTTT.

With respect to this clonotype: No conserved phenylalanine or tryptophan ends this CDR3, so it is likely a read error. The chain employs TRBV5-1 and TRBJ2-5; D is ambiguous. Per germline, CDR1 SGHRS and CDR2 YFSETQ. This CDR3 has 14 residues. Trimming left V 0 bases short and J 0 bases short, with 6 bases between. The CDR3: CASSLEANQETQYI. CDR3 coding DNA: TGCGCCAGCAGCTTGGAGGCGAACCAAGAGACCCAGTACATC.

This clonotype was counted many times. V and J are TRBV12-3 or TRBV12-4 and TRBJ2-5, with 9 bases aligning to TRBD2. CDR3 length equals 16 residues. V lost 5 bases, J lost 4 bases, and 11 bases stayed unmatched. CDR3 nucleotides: TGTGCCAGCAGTGAAACCGGGACTAGCAATAGAGAGACCCAGTACTTC. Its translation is CASSETGTSNRETQYF.

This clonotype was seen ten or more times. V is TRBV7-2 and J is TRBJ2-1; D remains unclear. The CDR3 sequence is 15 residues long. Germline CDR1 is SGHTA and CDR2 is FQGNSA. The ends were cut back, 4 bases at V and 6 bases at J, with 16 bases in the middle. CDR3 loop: CASSSSVTIGNEQFF. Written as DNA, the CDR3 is TGTGCCAGCAGCTCCTCCGTTACCATTGGCAATGAGCAGTTCTTC.

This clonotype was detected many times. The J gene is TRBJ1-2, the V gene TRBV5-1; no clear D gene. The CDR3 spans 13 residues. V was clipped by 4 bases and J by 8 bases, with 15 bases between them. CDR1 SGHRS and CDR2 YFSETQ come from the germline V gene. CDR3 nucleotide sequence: TGCGCCAGCAGCCCCCGGGTGGGGTACGGCTACACCTTC. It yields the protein CASSPRVGYGYTF.

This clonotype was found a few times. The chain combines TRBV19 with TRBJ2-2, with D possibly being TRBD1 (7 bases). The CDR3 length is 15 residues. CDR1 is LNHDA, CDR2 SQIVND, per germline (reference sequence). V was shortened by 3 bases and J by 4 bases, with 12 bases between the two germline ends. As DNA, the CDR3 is TGTGCCAGTAGTATCCAGGGGGGAGGCACCGGGGAGCTGTTTTTT. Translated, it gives CASSIQGGGTGELFF.